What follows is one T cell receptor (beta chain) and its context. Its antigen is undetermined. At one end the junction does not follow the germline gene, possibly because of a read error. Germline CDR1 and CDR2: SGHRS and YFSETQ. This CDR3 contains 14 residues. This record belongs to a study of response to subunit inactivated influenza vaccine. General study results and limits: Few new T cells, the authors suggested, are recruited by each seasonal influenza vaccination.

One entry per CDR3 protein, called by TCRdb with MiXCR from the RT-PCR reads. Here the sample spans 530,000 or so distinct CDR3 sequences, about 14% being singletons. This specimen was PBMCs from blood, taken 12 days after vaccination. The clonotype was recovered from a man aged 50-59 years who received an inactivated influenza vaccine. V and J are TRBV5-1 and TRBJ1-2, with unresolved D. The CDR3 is CASSLESEGYAYTF. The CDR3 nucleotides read TGCGCCAGCAGCTTGGAATCTGAGGGCTATGCCTACACCTTC.